This TCR beta chain was recorded in a study of human T cells and chemical hapten exposure (dated by TCRdb to 2020 to 2022). For the wider study: For sensitization, 2% DPC in acetone was applied to a 2 cm by 2 cm area of upper inner arm skin. Throughout the roughly 25-week study period, patients were also given weekly therapeutic DPC doses on the scalp. Patch tests used Finn chambers with 0.01% DPC on the upper back, scored after 6 days by International Contact Dermatitis Research Group standards. Most of the patients in the cohort were female, and the cohort covered alopecia areata with under or over 50% scalp involvement, alopecia totalis and alopecia universalis. Libraries were combined into a pool for sequencing, and differences in TCR yield between samples came mainly from small differences in library volumes within the pool. Peripheral blood TCR repertoire changes were tracked in vivo in alopecia patients during primary and secondary sensitization to the hapten diphenylcyclopropenone (DPC). Blood samples were taken from patients before sensitization (week 0) and at 2, 6 and about 24 weeks after DPC sensitization. Nearly 30 alopecia patients gave blood for TCR sequencing at one to four time points (pre-sensitization, 2, 6 and 24 weeks). Broad study findings and their caveats: Because every patient had alopecia, a presumed autoimmune disease, the patients' immune response might differ from that of healthy individuals. The number of TCRs above 1 in 1000 frequency did not change with DPC sensitization; there was no evidence of global repertoire structure alterations. Expanded TCRs formed significantly more large CDR3 similarity clusters than pre-sensitization or healthy control sets, consistent with antigen-driven responses. Repeated subsampling changed both the strength of the expansion versus patch-test correlation and the threshold at which that correlation became significant. Patch test score was positively correlated with the number of PT1 expanded TCRs, with significance at thresholds 8, 16 and 32 but not at 4.

V is pared back by 3 bases and J by 4 bases, with 3 bases lying between the germline termini. Inclusive of the bounding cysteine and phenylalanine, the CDR3 is 11 residues long. The read is trimmed to its CDR3 DNA, 33 bases read in frame from base 1. CDR1 KGHSH and CDR2 LQKENI are derived from the germline V gene. This clonotype was seen at least ten times. No cognate antigen has been identified for it. Base qualities are not at hand, and no much larger clone is one base apart. This sample's time point label indicates: pre-sensitization, week 0. Taken with the paper, the label for treatment or condition translates to: therapeutic diphenylcyclopropenone sensitization with weekly scalp DPC. At every patch-test visit, the blood draw took place before the patch test was put on. To be eligible, patients had to be aged 18 to 70, diagnosed with alopecia and judged suitable for DPC therapy, while pregnant patients were excluded. Total RNA was isolated from unfractionated whole blood collected in Tempus Blood RNA tubes.

The library was built by means of RACE. Sequencer: NextSeq 500. Library preparation attached unique molecular identifiers to individual cDNA molecules for quantitative, reproducible TCR counting. Each blood RNA sample was used to sequence both TCR alpha and TCR beta chains. The original pipeline was this. The median number of TCRs per sample was 95,638, ranging from about 20,000 to 750,000. V, J and CDR3 annotation of the TCR reads was performed with the Decombinator software suite. For PS versus PT1 abundance plots, all samples were subsampled to the same number of TCRs (28,000). Expanded TCRs were defined as absent before sensitization and observed at least eight times at the 2-week time point. The raw public reads went through TCRdb reprocessing: fastp at Q25, MiXCR clone calling, in-frame beta chains kept. Every distinct CDR3 protein forms one entry, paired with its most common genes and DNA. What appears here as the V and J calls and clone size reflects TCRdb's work, not the paper's. The sample profile shows some 400,000 distinct CDR3 sequences; 4% to 6% of them were found once. The ten largest account for approximately 2.8% of the sample.

The receptor was isolated from a woman aged 50 to 65 with alopecia areata. Some clones in this sample may be carry-over from other donors' samples. The rearrangement joined TRBV18 to TRBJ2-5, with no D gene named confidently. The specimen comprised whole blood, sampled in connection with sensitization to the hapten diphenylcyclopropenone (DPC). The nucleotide sequence is TGTGCCAGCTCACCTGCAGAGACCCAGTACTTC. Its translation is CASSPAETQYF.